The entry below describes one T cell receptor (beta chain). The target antigen is unknown. This record comes from a study of cytomegalovirus exposure and HLA in healthy donors. Study details: HLA-typed donors contributed some 87 million unique TCRs, which were held in an early data release. The study's findings and limits: When analyzed later, the rates of TCR association showed variation by HLA locus, with DRB1 the most and HLA-C the fewest. Researchers reported in a later analysis that a missense DCLRE1C variant was tied to TCR beta V- and J-gene trimming. Per published accounts, TCR beta sequences correctly predicted the HLA-A and HLA-B alleles of most subjects.

Primers: 60 Vbeta forward and 13 Jbeta reverse. The method was immunoSEQ multiplex PCR; TCRdb's version includes in-frame clones alone and lacks a portion of them. Here the sample spans about 200,000 clones, 65% to 90% being singletons. This CDR3 contains 16 residues. V was pared by 4 bases and J by 5 bases, with 19 bases between. CDR1 is LGHNA, CDR2 YSLEER, per germline. Sequencing used PBMCs. The receptor's source is a woman in her 50s in good health and CMV-seronegative. This chain uses TRBV4-3 with TRBJ2-3; perhaps TRBD2 as D (6 bases). The CDR3 sequence: CASSPSDLAGGDTQYF. As DNA, the CDR3 is TGCGCCAGCAGCCCCTCAGACCTTGCCGGGGGAGATACGCAGTATTTT.